Detailed here is one T cell receptor (beta chain). The data were obtained in a study of T cells in tumors after PD-1 blockade. About the research overall: Some patients also took daily vismodegib 150 mg during anti-PD-1 treatment. Peripheral blood samples averaged 36,536 unique clonotypes and about 110,000 templates.

TCRdb keeps only in-frame clones here, not all; method: immunoSEQ multiplex PCR. Of fewer than 55,000 clones in the sample, over 70% were seen once. In germline, CDR1 is SGHNT, CDR2 YENEEA. The CDR3 sequence is 13 residues long. The J segment lost 11 bases and the V segment lost 3 bases, leaving 5 bases of the junction unmatched. The clonotype originates from a human donor with basal cell carcinoma. This chain links TRBV11-3 with TRBJ1-1; the match to TRBD1 covers 11 bases. Sequencing used PBMCs, obtained before anti-PD-1 treatment. The CDR3 here is CASSFGQGAMAFF. The CDR3 bases are TGTGCCAGCAGCTTTGGACAGGGGGCTATGGCTTTCTTT.